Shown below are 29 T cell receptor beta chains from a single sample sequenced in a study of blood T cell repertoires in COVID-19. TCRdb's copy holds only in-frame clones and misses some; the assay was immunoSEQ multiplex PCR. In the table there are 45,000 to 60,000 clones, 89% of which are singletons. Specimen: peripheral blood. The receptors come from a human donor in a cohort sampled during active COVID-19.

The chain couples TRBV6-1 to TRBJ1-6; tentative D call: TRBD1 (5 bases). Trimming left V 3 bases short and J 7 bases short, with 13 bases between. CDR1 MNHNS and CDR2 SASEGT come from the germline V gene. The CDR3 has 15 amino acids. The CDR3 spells CASSDLGAGNSPLHF. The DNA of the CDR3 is TGTGCCAGCAGTGATTTAGGGGCGGGAAATTCACCCCTCCACTTT.

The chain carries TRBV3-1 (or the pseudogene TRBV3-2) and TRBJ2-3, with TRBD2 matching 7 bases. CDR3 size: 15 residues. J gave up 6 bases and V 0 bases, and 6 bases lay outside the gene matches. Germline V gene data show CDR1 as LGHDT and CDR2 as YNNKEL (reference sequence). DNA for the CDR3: TGTGCCAGCAGCCAAGAGGGGGGGGTAGAGGATACGCAGTATTTT. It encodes CASSQEGGVEDTQYF.

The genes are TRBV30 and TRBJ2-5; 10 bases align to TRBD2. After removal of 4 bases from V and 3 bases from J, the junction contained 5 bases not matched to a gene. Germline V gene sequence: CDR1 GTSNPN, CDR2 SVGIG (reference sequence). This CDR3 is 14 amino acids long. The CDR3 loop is CAWTTSGTKETQYF. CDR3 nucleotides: TGTGCCTGGACTACTAGCGGGACGAAAGAGACCCAGTACTTC.

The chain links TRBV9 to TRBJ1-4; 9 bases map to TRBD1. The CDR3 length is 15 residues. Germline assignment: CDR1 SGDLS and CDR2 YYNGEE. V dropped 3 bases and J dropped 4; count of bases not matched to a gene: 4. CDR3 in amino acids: CASSARQGGNEKLFF. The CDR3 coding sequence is TGTGCCAGCAGCGCCCGACAGGGGGGTAATGAAAAACTGTTTTTT.

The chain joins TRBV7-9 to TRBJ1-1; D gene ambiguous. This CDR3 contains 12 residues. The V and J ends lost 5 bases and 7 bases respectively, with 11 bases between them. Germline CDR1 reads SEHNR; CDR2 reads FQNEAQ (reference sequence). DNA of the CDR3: TGTGCCAGCAGCCTACGGGAGTATGAAGCTTTCTTT. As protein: CASSLREYEAFF.

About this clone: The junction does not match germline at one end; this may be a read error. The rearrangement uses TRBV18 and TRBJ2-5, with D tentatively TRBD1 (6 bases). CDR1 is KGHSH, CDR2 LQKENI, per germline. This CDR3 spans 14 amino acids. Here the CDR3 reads CASSRGVDLEAQYF. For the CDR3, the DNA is TGTGCCAGCTCCAGGGGCGTGGATTTAGAGGCCCAGTACTTC.

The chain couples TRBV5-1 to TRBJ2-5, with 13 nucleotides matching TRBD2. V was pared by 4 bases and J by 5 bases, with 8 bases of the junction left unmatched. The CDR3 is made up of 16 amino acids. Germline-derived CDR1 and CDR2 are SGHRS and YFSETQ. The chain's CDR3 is CASSRGTSGEGETQYF. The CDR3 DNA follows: TGCGCCAGCAGCCGGGGGACTAGCGGGGAAGGGGAGACCCAGTACTTC.

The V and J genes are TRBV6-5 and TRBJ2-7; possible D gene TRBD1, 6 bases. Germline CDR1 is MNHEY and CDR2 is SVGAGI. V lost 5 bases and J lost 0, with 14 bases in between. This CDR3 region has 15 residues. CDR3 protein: CASSRQAQSSYEQYF. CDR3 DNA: TGTGCCAGCAGTAGACAGGCCCAAAGCTCCTACGAGCAGTACTTC.

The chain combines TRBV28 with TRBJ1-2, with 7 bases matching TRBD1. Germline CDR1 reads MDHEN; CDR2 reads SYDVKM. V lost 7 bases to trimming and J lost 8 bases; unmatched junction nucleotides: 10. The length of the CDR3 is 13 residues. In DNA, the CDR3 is TGTGCCAGCACCCTGGGGACAGCTCCCGGCTACACCTTC. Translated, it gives CASTLGTAPGYTF.

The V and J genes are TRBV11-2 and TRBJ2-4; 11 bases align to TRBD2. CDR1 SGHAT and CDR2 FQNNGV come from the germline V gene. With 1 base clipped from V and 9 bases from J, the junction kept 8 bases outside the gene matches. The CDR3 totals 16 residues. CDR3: CASSLATSGRDGIQYF. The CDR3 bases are TGTGCCAGCAGCTTAGCAACTAGCGGGAGAGATGGCATTCAGTACTTC.

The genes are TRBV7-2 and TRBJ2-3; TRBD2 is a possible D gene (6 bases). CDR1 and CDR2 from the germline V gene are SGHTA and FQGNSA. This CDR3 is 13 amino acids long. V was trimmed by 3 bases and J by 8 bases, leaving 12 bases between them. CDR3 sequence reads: CASSFTGVVTQYF. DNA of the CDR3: TGTGCCAGCAGCTTCACGGGAGTGGTTACGCAGTATTTT.

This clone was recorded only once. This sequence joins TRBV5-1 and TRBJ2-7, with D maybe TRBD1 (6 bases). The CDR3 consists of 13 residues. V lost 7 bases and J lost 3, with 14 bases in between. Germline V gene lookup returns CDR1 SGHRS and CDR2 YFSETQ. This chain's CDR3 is CASSGVEGYEQYF. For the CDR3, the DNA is TGCGCCAGCTCAGGGGTTGAGGGCTACGAGCAGTACTTC.

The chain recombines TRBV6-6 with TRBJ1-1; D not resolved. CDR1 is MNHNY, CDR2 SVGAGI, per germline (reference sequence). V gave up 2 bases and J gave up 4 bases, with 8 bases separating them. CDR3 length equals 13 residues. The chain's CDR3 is CASSYVVPTEAFF. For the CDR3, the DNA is TGTGCCAGCAGTTACGTAGTCCCCACTGAAGCTTTCTTT.

The CDR3 region is CSVGLVNTGELFF. In nucleotides, the CDR3 is TGCAGCGTTGGGTTAGTTAACACCGGGGAGCTGTTTTTT. V usage is TRBV29-1 and J usage is TRBJ2-2; D remains ambiguous. The CDR3 extends over 13 amino acids. CDR1 and CDR2 (germline): SQVTM, ANQGSEA. Trimming removed 4 bases from V and 2 bases from J, with 8 bases in between.

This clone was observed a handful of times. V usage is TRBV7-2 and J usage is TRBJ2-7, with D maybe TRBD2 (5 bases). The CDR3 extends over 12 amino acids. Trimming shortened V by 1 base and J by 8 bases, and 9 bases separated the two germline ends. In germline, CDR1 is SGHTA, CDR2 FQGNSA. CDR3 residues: CASSLVGSQQYF. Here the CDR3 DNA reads TGTGCCAGCAGCTTAGTGGGGAGCCAGCAGTACTTC.

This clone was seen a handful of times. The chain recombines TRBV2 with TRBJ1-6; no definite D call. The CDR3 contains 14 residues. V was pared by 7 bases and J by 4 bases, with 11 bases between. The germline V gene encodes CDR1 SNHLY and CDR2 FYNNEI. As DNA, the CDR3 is TGTGCCAGCATGGCTGCGGGATATAATTCACCCCTCCACTTT. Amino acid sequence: CASMAAGYNSPLHF.

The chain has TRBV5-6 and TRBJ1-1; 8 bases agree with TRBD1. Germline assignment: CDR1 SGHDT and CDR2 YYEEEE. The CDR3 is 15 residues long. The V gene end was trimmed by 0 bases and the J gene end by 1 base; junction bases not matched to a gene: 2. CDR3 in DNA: TGTGCCAGCAGCTTGGTGGACAGGGCGAACACTGAAGCTTTCTTT. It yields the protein CASSLVDRANTEAFF.

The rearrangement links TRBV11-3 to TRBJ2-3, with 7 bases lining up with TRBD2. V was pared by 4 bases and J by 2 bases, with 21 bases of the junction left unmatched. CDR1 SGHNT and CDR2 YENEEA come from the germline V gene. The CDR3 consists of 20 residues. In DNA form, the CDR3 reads TGTGCCAGCAGCTCGCCAACCTGGGGGGGGGTTACCCACGACACAGATACGCAGTATTTT. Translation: CASSSPTWGGVTHDTDTQYF.

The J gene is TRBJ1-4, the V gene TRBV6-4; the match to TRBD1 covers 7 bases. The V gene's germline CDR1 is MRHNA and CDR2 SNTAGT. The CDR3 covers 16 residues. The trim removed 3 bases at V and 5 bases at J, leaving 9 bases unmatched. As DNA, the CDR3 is TGTGCCAGCAGTGAAACCGGGACAGCCTCGAATGAAAAACTGTTTTTT. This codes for CASSETGTASNEKLFF.

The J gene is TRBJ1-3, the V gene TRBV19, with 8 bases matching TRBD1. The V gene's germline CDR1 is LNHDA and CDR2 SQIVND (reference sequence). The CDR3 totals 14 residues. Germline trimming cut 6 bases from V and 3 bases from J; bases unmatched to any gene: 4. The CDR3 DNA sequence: TGTGCCAGTAGCCACAGGGGGTATGGAAACACCATATATTTT. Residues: CASSHRGYGNTIYF.

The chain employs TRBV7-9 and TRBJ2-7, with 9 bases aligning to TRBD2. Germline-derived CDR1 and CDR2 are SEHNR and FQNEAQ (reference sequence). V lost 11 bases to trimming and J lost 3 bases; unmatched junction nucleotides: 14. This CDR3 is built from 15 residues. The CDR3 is CAVTGGLAGSYEQYF. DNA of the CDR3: TGTGCCGTGACCGGGGGGCTAGCGGGAAGCTACGAGCAGTACTTC.

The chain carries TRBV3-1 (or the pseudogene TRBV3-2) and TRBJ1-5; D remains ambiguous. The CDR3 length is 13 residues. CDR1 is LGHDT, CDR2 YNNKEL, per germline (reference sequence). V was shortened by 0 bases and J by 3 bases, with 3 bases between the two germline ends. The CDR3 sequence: CASSQDLNQPQHF. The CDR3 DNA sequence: TGTGCCAGCAGCCAAGATCTCAATCAGCCCCAGCATTTT.

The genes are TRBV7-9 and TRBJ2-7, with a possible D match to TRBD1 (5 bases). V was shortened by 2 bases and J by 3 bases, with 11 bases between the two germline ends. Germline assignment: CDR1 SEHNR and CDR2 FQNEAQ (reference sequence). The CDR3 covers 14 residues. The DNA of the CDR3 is TGTGCCAGCAGCTTACAAGGGGTCAGCTACGAGCAGTACTTC. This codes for CASSLQGVSYEQYF.

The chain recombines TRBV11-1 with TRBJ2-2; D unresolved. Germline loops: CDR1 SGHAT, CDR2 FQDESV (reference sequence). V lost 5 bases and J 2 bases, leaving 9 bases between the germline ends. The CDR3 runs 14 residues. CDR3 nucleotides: TGTGCCAGCAGCCCCCGACTCAACACCGGGGAGCTGTTTTTT. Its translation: CASSPRLNTGELFF. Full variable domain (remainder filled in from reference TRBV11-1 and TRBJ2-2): EAEVAQSPRYKITEKSQAVAFWCDPISGHATLYWYRQILGQGPELLVQFQDESVVDDSQLPKDRFSAERLKGVDSTLKIQPAELGDSAMYLCASSPRLNTGELFFGEGSRLTVL.

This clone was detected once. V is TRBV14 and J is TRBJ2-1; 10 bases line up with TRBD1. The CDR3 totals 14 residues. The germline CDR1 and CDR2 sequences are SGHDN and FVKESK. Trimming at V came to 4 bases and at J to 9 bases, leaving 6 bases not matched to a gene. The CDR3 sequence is CASSPGTGAGEQFF. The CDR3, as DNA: TGTGCCAGCAGCCCTGGGACAGGGGCTGGTGAGCAGTTCTTC.

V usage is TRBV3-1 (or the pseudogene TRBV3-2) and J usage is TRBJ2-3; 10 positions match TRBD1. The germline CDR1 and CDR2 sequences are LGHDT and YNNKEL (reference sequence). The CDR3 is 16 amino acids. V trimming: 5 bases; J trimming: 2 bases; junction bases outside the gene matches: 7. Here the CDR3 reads CASSRTGTGDTDTQYF. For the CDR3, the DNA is TGTGCCAGCAGCAGGACCGGGACAGGGGACACAGATACGCAGTATTTT.

CDR3: CASSTQPGLALDTQYF. CDR3 DNA sequence: TGTGCCAGTAGTACCCAACCGGGACTAGCGTTAGATACGCAGTATTTT. The gene calls are TRBV19 and TRBJ2-3; 10 bases agree with TRBD2. CDR1 is LNHDA, CDR2 SQIVND, per germline (reference sequence). The CDR3 is 16 amino acids. V shed 4 bases and J 5 bases; nucleotides not matched to a gene: 9.

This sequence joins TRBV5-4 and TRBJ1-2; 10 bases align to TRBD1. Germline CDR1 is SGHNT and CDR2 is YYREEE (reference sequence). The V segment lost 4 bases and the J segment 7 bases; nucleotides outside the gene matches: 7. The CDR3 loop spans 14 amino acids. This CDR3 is CASSKDRGVGGYTF. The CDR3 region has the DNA TGTGCCAGCAGCAAGGACAGGGGGGTTGGTGGCTACACCTTC. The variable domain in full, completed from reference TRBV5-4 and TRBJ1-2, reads ETGVTQSPTHLIKTRGQQVTLRCSSQSGHNTVSWYQQALGQGPQFIFQYYREEENGRGNFPPRFSGLQFPNYSSELNVNALELDDSALYLCASSKDRGVGGYTFGSGTRLTVV.

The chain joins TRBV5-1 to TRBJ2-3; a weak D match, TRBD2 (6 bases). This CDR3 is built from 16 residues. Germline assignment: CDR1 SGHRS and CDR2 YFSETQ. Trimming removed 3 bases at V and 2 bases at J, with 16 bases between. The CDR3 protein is CASSWAGTLNTDTQYF. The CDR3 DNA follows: TGCGCCAGCAGCTGGGCGGGGACCCTCAACACAGATACGCAGTATTTT.